The 23 T cell receptor beta chains below all came from one sample that was sequenced in a study of blood T cell repertoires in COVID-19. The protocol was immunoSEQ multiplex PCR, while the TCRdb copy is restricted to in-frame clones and leaves out a portion. The top ten hold 15% to 17% of the sample, which has some 270,000 clones, about 80% seen once. Input material: peripheral blood. These receptors all come from a person aged 65 to 85 with COVID-19, enrolled during active disease.

This clone was counted a single time. The J gene is TRBJ2-7, the V gene TRBV28, with 9 bases lining up with TRBD2. The CDR3 consists of 14 residues. Trimming cost V 8 bases and J 5 bases; bases outside gene matches: 10. Germline CDR1 MDHEN, CDR2 SYDVKM. The CDR3 coding sequence is TGTGCCAGCTCCAAGGTAGCGGGAGTCAACGAGCAGTACTTC. Protein product: CASSKVAGVNEQYF.

This chain links TRBV9 with TRBJ2-7; TRBD2 aligns across 13 bases. Per germline, CDR1 SGDLS and CDR2 YYNGEE. The junction had 6 bases not matched to a gene; V was cut back by 4 bases and J by 5 bases. The CDR3 loop spans 15 amino acids. The CDR3 is CASSSHGTSGDEQYF. CDR3 DNA sequence: TGTGCCAGCAGCTCCCACGGGACTAGCGGGGACGAGCAGTACTTC.

V gene TRBV5-1 combines with J gene TRBJ2-5, with TRBD2 as a possible D gene (6 bases). The ends were cut back, 4 bases at V and 4 bases at J, with 17 bases in the middle. Germline CDR1 is SGHRS and CDR2 is YFSETQ. This CDR3 has 15 residues. In DNA, the CDR3 is TGCGCCAGCAGCCCACAGACGGGACTTCTAGAGACCCAGTACTTC. Translated: CASSPQTGLLETQYF.

The chain is built from TRBV14 and TRBJ2-2; D possibly corresponds to TRBD1 (5 bases). There are 15 residues in the CDR3. Trimming pared 2 bases from V and 1 base from J, leaving 8 bases between. The germline V gene encodes CDR1 SGHDN and CDR2 FVKESK. The CDR3 DNA is TGTGCCAGCAGCCAAATTGACAGGAACACCGGGGAGCTGTTTTTT. Protein: CASSQIDRNTGELFF.

The chain uses TRBV19 and TRBJ2-3; TRBD2 agrees at 7 bases. Germline assignment: CDR1 LNHDA and CDR2 SQIVND (reference sequence). J lost 5 bases, V lost 6 bases, and 17 bases had no gene match. This CDR3 spans 17 amino acids. The CDR3 here is CASSQSGSGTGGDTQYF. CDR3 DNA sequence: TGTGCCAGTAGCCAGAGCGGGTCGGGGACGGGAGGAGATACGCAGTATTTT.

V gene TRBV2 combines with J gene TRBJ2-2; tentative D call: TRBD2 (6 bases). There are 14 residues in the CDR3. Trimming pared 6 bases from V and 1 base from J, leaving 9 bases between. CDR1 and CDR2 from the germline V gene are SNHLY and FYNNEI. This CDR3 is CASRGLLNTGELFF. CDR3 sequence (DNA): TGTGCCAGCAGGGGACTTCTGAACACCGGGGAGCTGTTTTTT. Filled out from reference TRBV2 and TRBJ2-2, the complete variable domain reads EPEVTQTPSHQVTQMGQEVILRCVPISNHLYFYWYRQILGQKVEFLVSFYNNEISEKSEIFDDQFSVERPDGSNFTLKIRSTKLEDSAMYFCASRGLLNTGELFFGEGSRLTVL.

The V call is TRBV28, the J call TRBJ1-2; TRBD1 aligns across 9 bases. The CDR3 contains 15 residues. V gave up 8 bases and J gave up 4 bases; unmatched junction bases: 11. Per the germline V gene, CDR1 is MDHEN and CDR2 is SYDVKM. CDR3 DNA sequence: TGTGCCAGCGGAGTGGGGACAGGGTCAGCCTATGGCTACACCTTC. This translates into CASGVGTGSAYGYTF.

J is TRBJ2-1 and V is TRBV4-1; TRBD2 agrees at 7 bases. The CDR3 covers 13 residues. Looked up from germline, CDR1 is MGHRA and CDR2 is YSYEKL. Trimming cost V 1 base and J 9 bases; bases outside gene matches: 3. CDR3 sequence (DNA): TGCGCCAGCAGCCAAGTTGGGGGGGGTGAGCAGTTCTTC. As protein: CASSQVGGGEQFF.

The chain recombines TRBV5-6 with TRBJ1-1; the D is unclear. Trimming pared 4 bases from V and 1 base from J, leaving 8 bases between. CDR1 and CDR2 (germline): SGHDT, YYEEEE. This CDR3 contains 13 residues. CDR3 loop: CASSETWNTEAFF. For the CDR3, the DNA is TGTGCCAGCAGCGAAACATGGAACACTGAAGCTTTCTTT.

The CDR3 nucleotides are TGTGCCAGCAGCTTGGGGAGTTTCTATAATTCACCCCTCCACTTT. Translation: CASSLGSFYNSPLHF. This chain joins TRBV5-5 and TRBJ1-6; D unclear. Germline V gives CDR1 SGHKS, CDR2 YYEKEE (reference sequence). The CDR3 is 15 amino acids. The V end lost 0 bases, the J end lost 3 bases, and 7 bases lay between the germline ends.

The gene calls are TRBV13 and TRBJ1-2; D possibly corresponds to TRBD1 (6 bases). Germline V gene sequence: CDR1 PRHDT, CDR2 FYEKMQ (reference sequence). The CDR3 totals 14 residues. The V gene lost 8 bases and the J gene lost 2 bases, with 15 bases spanning the gap. The chain's CDR3 is CASVRLGANYGYTF. In DNA form, the CDR3 reads TGTGCCAGCGTACGATTGGGGGCAAACTATGGCTACACCTTC.

This rearrangement joins TRBV7-2 to TRBJ1-5, with a weak D call TRBD1 (5 bases). Germline assignment: CDR1 SGHTA and CDR2 FQGNSA. The V gene lost 5 bases and the J gene lost 3 bases, with 11 bases spanning the gap. The CDR3 is made up of 14 amino acids. CDR3 in amino acids: CASSARDFNQPQHF. The CDR3 DNA follows: TGTGCCAGCAGCGCCCGGGACTTCAATCAGCCCCAGCATTTT.

The rearrangement uses TRBV6-1 and TRBJ1-6, with D hard to call. Trimming took 0 bases from V and 1 from J, leaving 10 bases between them. The CDR3 totals 17 residues. Germline CDR1 reads MNHNS; CDR2 reads SASEGT. The CDR3 here is CASSEARAGSYNSPLHF. As DNA, the CDR3 is TGTGCCAGCAGTGAAGCGAGGGCCGGATCCTATAATTCACCCCTCCACTTT.

V usage is TRBV28 and J usage is TRBJ1-3, with D possibly being TRBD1 (5 bases). Trimming removed 6 bases at V and 0 bases at J, with 9 bases between. Germline V gene sequence: CDR1 MDHEN, CDR2 SYDVKM. The CDR3 contains 14 residues. In DNA form, the CDR3 reads TGTGCCAGCAGAACGACAGTCTCTGGAAACACCATATATTTT. It encodes CASRTTVSGNTIYF.

This clone was found a few times. The chain links TRBV18 to TRBJ1-4; D not resolved. V shed 6 bases and J shed 0 bases, with 5 bases lying between them. Looked up from germline, CDR1 is KGHSH and CDR2 is LQKENI. CDR3 size: 13 residues. The CDR3 nucleotides read TGTGCCAGCTCCCCTGCAACTAATGAAAAACTGTTTTTT. This sequence encodes CASSPATNEKLFF.

This clone has a handful of counts. The chain is built from TRBV21-1 and TRBJ1-4; the table calls TRBD1, which could not be checked here. TRBV21-1 is reported as a pseudogene. The CDR3 has 14 residues. In DNA form, the CDR3 reads TGTGCCAGCAGCAAAGGAGGGGGTTGGGAAAAACTGTTTTTT. This gives the protein CASSKGGGWEKLFF.

In its sample, this clone was seen once. The rearrangement links TRBV6-5 to TRBJ1-2; 8 bases are a match to TRBD1. The CDR3 totals 13 residues. V was pared by 6 bases and J by 8 bases, with 8 bases of the junction left unmatched. CDR1 MNHEY and CDR2 SVGAGI come from the germline V gene. CDR3 coding DNA: TGTGCCAGCAGCGTCGGACAGGGATGGGGCTACACCTTC. Encoded protein: CASSVGQGWGYTF.

This clone was recorded once. The rearrangement uses TRBV11-3 and TRBJ1-2, with a possible D match to TRBD1 (5 bases). Germline lookup yields CDR1 SGHNT and CDR2 YENEEA. V shed 0 bases and J shed 3 bases, with 11 bases lying between them. There are 15 residues in the CDR3. For the CDR3, the DNA is TGTGCCAGCAGCTTAGATCAGGGCAGGGACTATGGCTACACCTTC. Its translation: CASSLDQGRDYGYTF.

This clone was found once. The chain recombines TRBV27 with TRBJ2-5; 10 nucleotides agree with TRBD1. Germline CDR1 is MNHEY and CDR2 is SMNVEV (reference sequence). V lost 3 bases, J lost 9 bases, and 4 bases stayed unmatched. This CDR3 contains 13 residues. The CDR3 region is CASSFSGQGPQYF. CDR3 nucleotides: TGTGCCAGCAGTTTTTCGGGACAGGGGCCCCAGTACTTC.

The V gene is TRBV6-5, the J gene TRBJ1-2; D is undetermined. V shed 3 bases and J shed 4 bases, with 12 bases lying between them. CDR1 is MNHEY, CDR2 SVGAGI, per germline. The CDR3 has 14 amino acids. The CDR3, as DNA: TGTGCCAGCAGTTATGGCGGGAATGGCTATGGCTACACCTTC. Encoded protein: CASSYGGNGYGYTF.

The chain employs TRBV7-3 and TRBJ2-1; D ambiguous. The germline gives CDR1 SGHTA, CDR2 FQGTGA. The CDR3 runs to 15 residues. The ends were cut back, 9 bases at V and 0 bases at J, with 15 bases in the middle. CDR3 bases: TGTGCCAGTTCCCCAGCGCCCCGCTCCTACAATGAGCAGTTCTTC. Translating gives CASSPAPRSYNEQFF.

The J gene is TRBJ2-2, the V gene TRBV21-1; TRBD1, the D gene given by the table, was not confirmed from the DNA. TRBV21-1 constitutes a pseudogene. The CDR3 has 17 residues. The CDR3 region has the DNA TGTGCCAGCAGCAAAGTAGGACAGGGAGACGACACCGGGGAGCTGTTTTTT. It translates to CASSKVGQGDDTGELFF.

Written as DNA, the CDR3 is TGTGCCAGCAGTTACCGAATTCGAGAGAACACTGAAGCTTTCTTT. This sequence encodes CASSYRIRENTEAFF. The rearrangement uses TRBV6-2 or TRBV6-3 and TRBJ1-1, with D unclear. This CDR3 comprises 15 residues. The germline V and J ends were trimmed by 2 bases and 1 base, with 11 bases remaining between them. Germline V lookup: CDR1 MNHEY, CDR2 SVGEGT.